This T cell receptor beta chain derives from a study of OX40 agonist ivuxolimab in advanced cancers. Study at large: The dose-escalation cohort was roughly 83% male, with a mean age of approximately 61 years, ranging roughly 20 to 80. 40% to 50% of patients had received prior checkpoint inhibitor therapy.

Germline V CDR1 and CDR2: MGHRA, YSYEKL. The CDR3 totals 15 residues. V was cut by 2 bases and J by 11 bases, with 21 bases left in between. Using immunoSEQ multiplex PCR, the repertoire was profiled, and TCRdb retains in-frame clones only, with some absent. Among 70,000 to 85,000 clones listed, about 82% were seen once. About this clone: Its antigen is still unknown.

Study outcomes and limitations: The antigens recognized by the expanded peripheral T cells, that is their antigen specificity, were not determined.

This clonotype was sampled from an adult with an advanced solid tumor such as melanoma, head and neck, liver or kidney cancer. V and J are TRBV4-1 and TRBJ2-5, with D possibly being TRBD1 (5 bases). The specimen comprised CD4+ or CD8+ T cells sorted from blood, sampled in a trial of the OX40 agonist ivuxolimab. In DNA form, the CDR3 reads TGCGCCAGCAGCCAAACGCAGGGTGGTAATTTTGTGCAGTACTTC. Protein sequence: CASSQTQGGNFVQYF.